This T cell receptor (beta chain) was obtained from a study of post-analysis software for immune sequencing data. Study outcomes and limitations: Patients carried four or five TRBV segments more frequently than controls did, and TRBV5-6, TRBV5-1 and TRBV20-1 were among them.

Libraries were made from TCR beta cDNA, and they carried unique molecular identifiers. From the PCR reads, TCRdb called clonotypes with MiXCR, one entry per CDR3 protein. The sample shows about 190,000 distinct CDR3 sequences, 29% of them seen only once. Losses at the gene ends were 4 bases for V and 6 bases for J; bases not matched to a gene: 4. The germline V gene encodes CDR1 SQVTM and CDR2 ANQGSEA. The CDR3 extends over 13 amino acids. This clonotype was observed many times. Its matching antigen is unknown. The receptor was derived from a girl aged 2-17 years with multiple sclerosis. This rearrangement joins TRBV29-1 to TRBJ2-1, with 9 bases lining up with TRBD1. The sample taken for sequencing was blood. CDR3 DNA: TGCAGCGTTGCCGGGACAGGGAGCAATGAGCAGTTCTTC. It encodes CSVAGTGSNEQFF.